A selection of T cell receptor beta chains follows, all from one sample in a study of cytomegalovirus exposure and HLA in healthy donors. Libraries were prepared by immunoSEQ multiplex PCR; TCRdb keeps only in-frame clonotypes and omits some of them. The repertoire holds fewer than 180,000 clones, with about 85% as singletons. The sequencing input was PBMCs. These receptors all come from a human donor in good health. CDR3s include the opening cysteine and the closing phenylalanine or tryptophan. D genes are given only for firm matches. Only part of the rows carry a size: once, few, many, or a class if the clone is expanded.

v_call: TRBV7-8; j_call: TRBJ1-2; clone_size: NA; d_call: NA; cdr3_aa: CASSSVYRVNGYTF; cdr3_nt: TGTGCCAGCAGCTCGGTTTACAGGGTTAATGGCTACACCTTC
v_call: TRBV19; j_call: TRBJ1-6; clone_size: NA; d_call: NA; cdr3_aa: CASHTGSSYNSPLHF; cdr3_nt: TGTGCCAGTCATACAGGGAGCTCCTATAATTCACCCCTCCACTTT
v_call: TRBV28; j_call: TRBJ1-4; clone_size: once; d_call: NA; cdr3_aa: CASSKSFLQITNEKLFF; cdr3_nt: TGTGCCAGCAGTAAATCCTTCTTACAGATAACTAATGAAAAACTGTTTTTT
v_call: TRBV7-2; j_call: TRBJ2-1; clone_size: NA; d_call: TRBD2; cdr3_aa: CASSPRTSGGSSNEQFF; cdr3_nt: TGTGCCAGCAGCCCCAGGACTAGCGGGGGGTCGAGTAATGAGCAGTTCTTC
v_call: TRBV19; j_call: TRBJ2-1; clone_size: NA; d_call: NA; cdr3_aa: CASSIVTGQDEQFF; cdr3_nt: TGTGCCAGTAGTATAGTTACAGGGCAGGATGAGCAGTTCTTC
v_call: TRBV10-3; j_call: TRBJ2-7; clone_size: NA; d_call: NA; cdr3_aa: CAISESLTSSYEQYF; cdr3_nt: TGTGCCATCAGTGAGTCGCTCACCAGCTCCTACGAGCAGTACTTC
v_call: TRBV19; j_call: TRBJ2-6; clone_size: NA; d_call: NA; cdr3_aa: CASKGLSSGANVLTF; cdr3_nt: TGTGCCAGTAAGGGGTTGAGCTCTGGGGCCAACGTCCTGACTTTC
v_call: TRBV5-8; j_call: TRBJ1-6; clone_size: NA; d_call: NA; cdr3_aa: CASSLRGPRNNSPLHF; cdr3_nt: TGTGCCAGCAGCTTGAGGGGCCCACGGAATAATTCACCCCTCCACTTT
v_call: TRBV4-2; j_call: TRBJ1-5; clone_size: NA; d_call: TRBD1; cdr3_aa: CASSQDWTGNQPQHF; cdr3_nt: TGTGCCAGCAGCCAAGACTGGACAGGGAATCAGCCCCAGCATTTT
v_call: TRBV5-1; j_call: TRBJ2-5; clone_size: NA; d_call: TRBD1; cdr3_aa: CASSLERQGAGQETQYF; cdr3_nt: TGCGCCAGCAGCTTGGAAAGACAGGGGGCGGGGCAAGAGACCCAGTACTTC
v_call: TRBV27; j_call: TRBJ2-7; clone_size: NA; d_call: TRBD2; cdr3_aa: CASATSGRNQREQYF; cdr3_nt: TGTGCCAGCGCGACTAGCGGGAGAAATCAGCGCGAGCAGTACTTC
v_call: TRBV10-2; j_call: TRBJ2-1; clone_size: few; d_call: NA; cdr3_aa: CASKDSPSSYNEQFF; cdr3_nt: TGCGCCAGCAAAGACAGCCCGAGCTCCTACAATGAGCAGTTCTTC
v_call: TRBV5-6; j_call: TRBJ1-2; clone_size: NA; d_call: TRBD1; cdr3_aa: CASTSRDRAYGYTF; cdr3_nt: TGTGCCAGCACCTCAAGGGACAGGGCCTATGGCTACACCTTC
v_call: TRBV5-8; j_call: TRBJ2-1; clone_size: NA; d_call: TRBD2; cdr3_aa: CASRFGTSGSSYNEQFF; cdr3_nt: TGTGCCAGCAGATTCGGGACTAGCGGGAGCTCCTACAATGAGCAGTTCTTC
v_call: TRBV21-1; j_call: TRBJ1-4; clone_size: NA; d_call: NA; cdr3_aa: CASSRRQHEKLFF; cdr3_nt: TGTGCCAGCAGCCGTAGACAGCATGAAAAACTGTTTTTT
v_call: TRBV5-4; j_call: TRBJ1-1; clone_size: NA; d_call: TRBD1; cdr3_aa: CASSSKRDRPNTEAFF; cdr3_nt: TGTGCCAGCAGTTCTAAGAGGGACAGGCCTAACACTGAAGCTTTCTTT
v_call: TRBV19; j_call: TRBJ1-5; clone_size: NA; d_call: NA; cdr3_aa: CASSNDRLGGNQPQHF; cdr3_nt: TGTGCCAGTAGTAATGACAGGCTAGGGGGCAATCAGCCCCAGCATTTT
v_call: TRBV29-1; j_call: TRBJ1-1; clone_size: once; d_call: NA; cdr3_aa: CSVAGGWTEAFF; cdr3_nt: TGCAGCGTTGCGGGGGGATGGACTGAAGCTTTCTTT
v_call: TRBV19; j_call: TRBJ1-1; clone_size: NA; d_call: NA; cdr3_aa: CASSMGLNTEAFF; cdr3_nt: TGTGCCAGTAGTATGGGGCTTAACACTGAAGCTTTCTTT
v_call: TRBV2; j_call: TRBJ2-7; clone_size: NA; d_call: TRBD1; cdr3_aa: CASRTGTASYEQYF; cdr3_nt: TGTGCCAGCAGGACCGGGACAGCCTCCTACGAGCAGTACTTC
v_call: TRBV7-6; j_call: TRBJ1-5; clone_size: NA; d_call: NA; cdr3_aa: CASSLSPDQPQHF; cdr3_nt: TGTGCCAGCAGCTTATCCCCAGATCAGCCCCAGCATTTT
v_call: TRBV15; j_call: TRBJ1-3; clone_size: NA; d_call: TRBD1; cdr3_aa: CATSRDQGQGNTIYF; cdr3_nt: TGTGCCACCAGCAGAGATCAGGGACAGGGAAACACCATATATTTT
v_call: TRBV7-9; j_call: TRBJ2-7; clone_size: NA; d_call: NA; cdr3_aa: CASSLRTDGIDEQYF; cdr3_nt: TGTGCCAGCAGCTTACGGACAGATGGAATCGACGAGCAGTACTTC
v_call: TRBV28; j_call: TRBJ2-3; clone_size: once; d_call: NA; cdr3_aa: CASSLRLMTGQDTQYF; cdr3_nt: TGTGCCAGCAGTCTTCGACTGATGACCGGTCAAGATACGCAGTATTTT
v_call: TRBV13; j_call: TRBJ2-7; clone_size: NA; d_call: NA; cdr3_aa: CASSLGGRGYEQYF; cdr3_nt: TGTGCCAGCAGCTTAGGCGGGAGAGGCTACGAGCAGTACTTC
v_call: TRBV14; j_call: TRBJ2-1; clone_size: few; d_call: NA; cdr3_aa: CASSQEGVFGEQFF; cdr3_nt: TGTGCCAGCAGCCAAGAGGGAGTTTTCGGTGAGCAGTTCTTC
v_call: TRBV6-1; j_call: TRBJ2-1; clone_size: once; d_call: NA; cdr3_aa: CALGLFAAGSNEQFF; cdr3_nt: TGTGCCCTCGGACTATTTGCGGCGGGGTCCAATGAGCAGTTCTTC
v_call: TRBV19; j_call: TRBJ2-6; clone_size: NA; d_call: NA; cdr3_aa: CASETRSGANVLTF; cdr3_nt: TGTGCCAGCGAAACCAGGTCTGGGGCCAACGTCCTGACTTTC
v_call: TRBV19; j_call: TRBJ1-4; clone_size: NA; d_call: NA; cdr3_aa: CASSQRQSTNEKLFF; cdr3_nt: TGTGCCAGTAGTCAAAGACAGTCAACTAATGAAAAACTGTTTTTT
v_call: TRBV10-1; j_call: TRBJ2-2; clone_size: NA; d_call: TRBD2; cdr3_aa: CASSESGRAAGELFF; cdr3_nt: TGCGCCAGCAGTGAGTCGGGGAGGGCGGCCGGGGAGCTGTTTTTT
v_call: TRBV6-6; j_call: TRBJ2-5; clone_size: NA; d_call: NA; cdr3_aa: CASSYSIGGQETQYF; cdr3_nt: TGTGCCAGCAGTTACTCAATCGGGGGCCAAGAGACCCAGTACTTC
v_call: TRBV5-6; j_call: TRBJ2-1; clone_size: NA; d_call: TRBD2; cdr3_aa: CASSLVGPSGGASEQFF; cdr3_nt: TGTGCCAGCAGCTTGGTAGGCCCTAGCGGGGGGGCCTCTGAGCAGTTCTTC
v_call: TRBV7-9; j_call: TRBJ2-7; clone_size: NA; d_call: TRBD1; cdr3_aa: CASSSSGQGQLYEQYF; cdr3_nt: TGTGCCAGCAGCTCCTCCGGTCAGGGACAGCTTTACGAGCAGTACTTC
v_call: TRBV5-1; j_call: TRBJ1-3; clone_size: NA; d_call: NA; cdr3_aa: CASSLDTVSGNTIYF; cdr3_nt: TGCGCCAGCAGCTTGGATACAGTCTCTGGAAACACCATATATTTT
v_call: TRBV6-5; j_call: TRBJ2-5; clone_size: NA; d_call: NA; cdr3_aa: CASSYSMMPSRETQYF; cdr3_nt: TGTGCCAGCAGTTACTCGATGATGCCTAGCCGGGAGACCCAGTACTTC
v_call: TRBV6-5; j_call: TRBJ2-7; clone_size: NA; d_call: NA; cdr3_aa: CASLRGHEQYF; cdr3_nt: TGTGCCAGCCTCAGGGGACACGAGCAGTACTTC
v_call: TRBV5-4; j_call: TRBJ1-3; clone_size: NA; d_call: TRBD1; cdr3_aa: CASSLGPTTGAGNTIYF; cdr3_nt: TGTGCCAGCAGCTTGGGTCCCACGACAGGGGCTGGAAACACCATATATTTT
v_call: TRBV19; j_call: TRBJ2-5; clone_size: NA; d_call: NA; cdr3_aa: CASSSTDFTETQYF; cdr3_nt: TGTGCCAGTAGTTCGACAGATTTTACCGAGACCCAGTACTTC
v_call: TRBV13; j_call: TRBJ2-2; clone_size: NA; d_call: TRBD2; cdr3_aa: CASSLGPQRGAFTGELFF; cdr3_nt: TGTGCCAGCAGCTTAGGGCCCCAGCGGGGGGCCTTTACCGGGGAGCTGTTTTTT
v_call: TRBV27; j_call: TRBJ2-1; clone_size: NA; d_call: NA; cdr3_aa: CASSFKQFF; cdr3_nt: TGTGCCAGCAGTTTTAAGCAGTTCTTC
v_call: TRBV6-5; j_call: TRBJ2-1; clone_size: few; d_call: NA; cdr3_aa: CASSYNPRDEQFF; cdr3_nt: TGTGCCAGCAGTTACAACCCCCGCGATGAGCAGTTCTTC
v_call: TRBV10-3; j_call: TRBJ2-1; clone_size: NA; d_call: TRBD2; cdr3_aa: CASLSGSSNEQFF; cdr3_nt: TGTGCCAGCCTTAGCGGGAGCAGCAATGAGCAGTTCTTC
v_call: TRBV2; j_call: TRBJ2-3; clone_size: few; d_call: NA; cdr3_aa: CASSEDILGDTQYF; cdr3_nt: TGTGCCAGCAGTGAGGACATCCTGGGGGATACGCAGTATTTT
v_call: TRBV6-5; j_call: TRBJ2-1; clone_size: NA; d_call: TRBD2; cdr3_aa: CASSRGGSGGNEQFF; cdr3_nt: TGTGCCAGCAGTAGGGGAGGCAGCGGGGGCAATGAGCAGTTCTTC
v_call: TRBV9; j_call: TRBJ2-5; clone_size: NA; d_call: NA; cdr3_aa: CASSVDPSTETQYF; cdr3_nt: TGTGCCAGCAGCGTAGATCCCAGTACAGAGACCCAGTACTTC
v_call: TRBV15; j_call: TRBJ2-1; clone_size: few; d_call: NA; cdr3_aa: CATSSEGGYEQFF; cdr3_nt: TGTGCCACCAGCAGTGAGGGTGGCTATGAGCAGTTCTTC
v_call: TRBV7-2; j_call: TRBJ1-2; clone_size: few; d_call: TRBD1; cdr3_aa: CASSDYGTGGYGYTF; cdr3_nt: TGTGCCAGCAGCGACTACGGGACAGGGGGATATGGCTACACCTTC